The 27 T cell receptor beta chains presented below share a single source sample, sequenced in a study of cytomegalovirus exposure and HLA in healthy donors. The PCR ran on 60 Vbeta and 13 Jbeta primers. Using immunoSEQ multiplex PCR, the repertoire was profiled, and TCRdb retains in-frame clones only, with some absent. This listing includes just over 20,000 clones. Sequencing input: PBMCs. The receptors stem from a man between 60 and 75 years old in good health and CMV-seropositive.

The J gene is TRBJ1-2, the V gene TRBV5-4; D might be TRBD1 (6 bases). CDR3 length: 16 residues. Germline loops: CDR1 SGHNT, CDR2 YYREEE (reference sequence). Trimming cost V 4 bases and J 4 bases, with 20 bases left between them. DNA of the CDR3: TGTGCCAGCAGCACGGGGGGGGACACCTCTGCCTATGGCTACACCTTC. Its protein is CASSTGGDTSAYGYTF.

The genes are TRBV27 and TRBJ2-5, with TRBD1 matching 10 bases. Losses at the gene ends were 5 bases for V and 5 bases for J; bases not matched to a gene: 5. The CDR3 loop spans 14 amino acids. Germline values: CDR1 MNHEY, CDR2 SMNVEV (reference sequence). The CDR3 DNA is TGTGCCAGCAGTCGACAGGGGGCGCGGGAGACCCAGTACTTC. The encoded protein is CASSRQGARETQYF.

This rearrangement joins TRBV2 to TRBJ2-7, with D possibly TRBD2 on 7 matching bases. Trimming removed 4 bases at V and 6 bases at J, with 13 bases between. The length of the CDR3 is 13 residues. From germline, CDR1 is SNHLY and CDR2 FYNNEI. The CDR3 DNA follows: TGTGCCAGCAGTGTGGGGGGGCTGGGCGAGCAGTACTTC. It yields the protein CASSVGGLGEQYF.

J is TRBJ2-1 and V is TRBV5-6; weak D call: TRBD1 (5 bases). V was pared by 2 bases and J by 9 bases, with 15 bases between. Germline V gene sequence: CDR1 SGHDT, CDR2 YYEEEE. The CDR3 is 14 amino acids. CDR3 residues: CASSLQVEEGEQFF. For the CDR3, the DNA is TGTGCCAGCAGCTTACAGGTGGAAGAAGGTGAGCAGTTCTTC.

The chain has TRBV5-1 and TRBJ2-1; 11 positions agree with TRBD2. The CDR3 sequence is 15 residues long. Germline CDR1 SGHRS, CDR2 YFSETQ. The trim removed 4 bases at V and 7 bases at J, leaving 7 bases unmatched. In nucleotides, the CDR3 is TGCGCCAGCAGCCTGGGACTAGCGGAACCTAATGAGCAGTTCTTC. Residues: CASSLGLAEPNEQFF.

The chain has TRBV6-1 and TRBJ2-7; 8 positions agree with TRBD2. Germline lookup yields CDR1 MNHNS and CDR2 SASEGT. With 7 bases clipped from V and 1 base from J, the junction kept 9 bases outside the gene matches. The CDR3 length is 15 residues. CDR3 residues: CASTHLAGLSYEQYF. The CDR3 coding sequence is TGTGCCAGCACCCATCTAGCGGGTCTATCCTACGAGCAGTACTTC.

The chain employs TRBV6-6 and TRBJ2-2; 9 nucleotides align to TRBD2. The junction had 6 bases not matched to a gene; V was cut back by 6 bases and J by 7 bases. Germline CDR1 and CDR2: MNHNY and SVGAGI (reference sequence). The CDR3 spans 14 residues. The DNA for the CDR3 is TGTGCCAGCAGCCCACAAGCGGGAGGCGGGGAGCTGTTTTTT. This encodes CASSPQAGGGELFF.

The CDR3 region is CASSQESPGLPYEQYF. CDR3 bases: TGCGCCAGCAGCCAAGAAAGTCCGGGACTACCCTACGAGCAGTACTTC. The chain carries TRBV4-1 and TRBJ2-7, with 7 nucleotides matching TRBD2. V lost 0 bases and J lost 2; bases outside the gene matches: 7. This CDR3 is 16 amino acids long. Germline V gene data show CDR1 as MGHRA and CDR2 as YSYEKL.

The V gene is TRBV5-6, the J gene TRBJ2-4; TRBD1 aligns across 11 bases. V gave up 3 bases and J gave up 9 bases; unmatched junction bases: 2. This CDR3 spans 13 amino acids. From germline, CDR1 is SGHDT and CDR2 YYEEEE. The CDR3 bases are TGTGCCAGCAGCTCCGGGACAGGGGGCATTCAGTACTTC. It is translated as CASSSGTGGIQYF.

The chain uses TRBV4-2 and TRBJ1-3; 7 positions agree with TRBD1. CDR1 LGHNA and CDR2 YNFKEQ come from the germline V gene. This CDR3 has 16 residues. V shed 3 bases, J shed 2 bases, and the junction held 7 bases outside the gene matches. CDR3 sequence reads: CASSQMEGGAGNTIYF. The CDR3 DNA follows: TGTGCCAGCAGCCAGATGGAAGGGGGCGCTGGAAACACCATATATTTT.

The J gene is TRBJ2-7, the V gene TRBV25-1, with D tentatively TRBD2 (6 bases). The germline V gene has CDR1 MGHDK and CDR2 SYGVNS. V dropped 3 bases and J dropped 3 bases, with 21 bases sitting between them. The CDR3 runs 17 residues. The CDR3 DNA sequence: TGTGCCAGCAGTGACCCCCCGGGCCGGGACTCGAGCTACGAGCAGTACTTC. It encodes CASSDPPGRDSSYEQYF.

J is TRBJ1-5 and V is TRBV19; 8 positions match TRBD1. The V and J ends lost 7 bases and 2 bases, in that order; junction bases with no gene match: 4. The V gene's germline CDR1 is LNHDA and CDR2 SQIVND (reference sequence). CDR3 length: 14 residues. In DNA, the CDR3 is TGTGCCAGTACAGGGGGCTTGGGCAATCAGCCCCAGCATTTT. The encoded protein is CASTGGLGNQPQHF.

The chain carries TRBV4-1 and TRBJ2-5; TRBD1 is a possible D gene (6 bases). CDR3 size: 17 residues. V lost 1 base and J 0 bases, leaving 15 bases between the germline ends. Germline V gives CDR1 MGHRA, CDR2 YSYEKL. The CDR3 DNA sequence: TGCGCCAGCAGCCAAGCCGCTCCTCAGGGGAACCAAGAGACCCAGTACTTC. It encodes CASSQAAPQGNQETQYF.

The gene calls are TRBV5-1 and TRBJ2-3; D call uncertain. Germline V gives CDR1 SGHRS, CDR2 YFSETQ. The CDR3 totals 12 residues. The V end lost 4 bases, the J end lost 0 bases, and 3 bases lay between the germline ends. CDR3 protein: CASSRSTDTQYF. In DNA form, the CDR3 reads TGCGCCAGCAGCCGTAGCACAGATACGCAGTATTTT.

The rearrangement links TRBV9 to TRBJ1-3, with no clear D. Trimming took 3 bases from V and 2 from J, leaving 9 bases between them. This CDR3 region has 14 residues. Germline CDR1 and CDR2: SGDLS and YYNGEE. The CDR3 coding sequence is TGTGCCAGCAGCGCCGAACTGCCTGGAAACACCATATATTTT. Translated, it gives CASSAELPGNTIYF.

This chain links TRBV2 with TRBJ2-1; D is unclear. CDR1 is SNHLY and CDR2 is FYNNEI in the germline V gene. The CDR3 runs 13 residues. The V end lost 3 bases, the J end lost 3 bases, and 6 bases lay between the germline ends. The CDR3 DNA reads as TGTGCCAGCAGTGATTCACTCTACAATGAGCAGTTCTTC. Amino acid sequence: CASSDSLYNEQFF.

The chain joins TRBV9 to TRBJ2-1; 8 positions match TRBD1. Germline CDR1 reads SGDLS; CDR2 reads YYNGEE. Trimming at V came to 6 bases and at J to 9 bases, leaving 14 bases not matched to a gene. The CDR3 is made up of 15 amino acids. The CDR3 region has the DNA TGTGCCAGCACCAGGGGGCGGGCTGGGGACCCTGAGCAGTTCTTC. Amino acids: CASTRGRAGDPEQFF. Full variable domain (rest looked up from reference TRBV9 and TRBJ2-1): DSGVTQTPKHLITATGQRVTLRCSPRSGDLSVYWYQQSLDQGLQFLIQYYNGEERAKGNILERFSAQQFPDLHSELNLSSLELGDSALYFCASTRGRAGDPEQFFGPGTRLTVL.

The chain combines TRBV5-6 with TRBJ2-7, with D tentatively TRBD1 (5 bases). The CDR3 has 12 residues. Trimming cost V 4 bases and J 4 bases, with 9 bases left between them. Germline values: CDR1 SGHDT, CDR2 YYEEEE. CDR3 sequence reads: CASSRTGYEQYF. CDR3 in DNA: TGTGCCAGCAGCCGTACAGGTTACGAGCAGTACTTC.

Here the CDR3 DNA reads TGTGCCAGCTCACCGGATTCACTAGCGGGAGACGAGCAGTACTTC. Translation: CASSPDSLAGDEQYF. The V call is TRBV18, the J call TRBJ2-7, with TRBD2 matching 11 bases. The CDR3 is 15 amino acids. Germline V gene lookup returns CDR1 KGHSH and CDR2 LQKENI. V lost 3 bases, J lost 5 bases, and 6 bases stayed unmatched.

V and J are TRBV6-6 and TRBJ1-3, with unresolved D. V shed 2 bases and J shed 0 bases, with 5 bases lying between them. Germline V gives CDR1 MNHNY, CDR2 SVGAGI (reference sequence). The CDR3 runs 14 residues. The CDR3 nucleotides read TGTGCCAGCAGTTACCGGGGCTCTGGAAACACCATATATTTT. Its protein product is CASSYRGSGNTIYF.

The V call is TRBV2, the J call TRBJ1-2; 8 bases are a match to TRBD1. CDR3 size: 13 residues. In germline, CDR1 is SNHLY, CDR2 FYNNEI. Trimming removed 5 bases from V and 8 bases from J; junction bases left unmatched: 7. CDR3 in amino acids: CASSLTGAGGYTF. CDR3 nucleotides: TGTGCCAGCAGTCTGACAGGGGCGGGGGGCTACACCTTC. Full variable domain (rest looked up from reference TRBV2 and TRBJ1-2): EPEVTQTPSHQVTQMGQEVILRCVPISNHLYFYWYRQILGQKVEFLVSFYNNEISEKSEIFDDQFSVERPDGSNFTLKIRSTKLEDSAMYFCASSLTGAGGYTFGSGTRLTVV.

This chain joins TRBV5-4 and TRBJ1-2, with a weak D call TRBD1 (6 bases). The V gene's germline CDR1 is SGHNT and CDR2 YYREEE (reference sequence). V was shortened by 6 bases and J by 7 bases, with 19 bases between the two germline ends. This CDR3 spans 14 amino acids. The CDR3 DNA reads TGTGCCAGCACCAGCGGGGGGGGGCCTTGTGGCTACACCTTC. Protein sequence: CASTSGGGPCGYTF.

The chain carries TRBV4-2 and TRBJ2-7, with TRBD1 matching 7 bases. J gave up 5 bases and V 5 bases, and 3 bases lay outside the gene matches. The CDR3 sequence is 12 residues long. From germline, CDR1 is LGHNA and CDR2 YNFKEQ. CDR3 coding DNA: TGTGCCAGCAGCGCACAGGGGAACGAGCAGTACTTC. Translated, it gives CASSAQGNEQYF.

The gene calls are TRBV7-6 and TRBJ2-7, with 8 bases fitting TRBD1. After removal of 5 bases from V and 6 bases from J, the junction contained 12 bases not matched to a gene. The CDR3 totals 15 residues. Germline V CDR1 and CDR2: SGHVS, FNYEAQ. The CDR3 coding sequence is TGTGCCAGCAGCCCTACGACAGGGGCAAACTCCGAGCAGTACTTC. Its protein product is CASSPTTGANSEQYF. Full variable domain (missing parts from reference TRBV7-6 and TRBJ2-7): GAGVSQSPRYKVTKRGQDVALRCDPISGHVSLYWYRQALGQGPEFLTYFNYEAQQDKSGLPNDRFSAERPEGSISTLTIQRTEQRDSAMYRCASSPTTGANSEQYFGPGTRLTVT.

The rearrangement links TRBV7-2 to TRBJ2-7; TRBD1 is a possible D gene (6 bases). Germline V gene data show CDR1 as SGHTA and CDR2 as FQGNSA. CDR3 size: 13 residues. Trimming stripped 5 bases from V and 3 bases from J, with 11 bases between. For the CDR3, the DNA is TGTGCCAGCAGCACCGGGACACACTACGAGCAGTACTTC. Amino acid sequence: CASSTGTHYEQYF.

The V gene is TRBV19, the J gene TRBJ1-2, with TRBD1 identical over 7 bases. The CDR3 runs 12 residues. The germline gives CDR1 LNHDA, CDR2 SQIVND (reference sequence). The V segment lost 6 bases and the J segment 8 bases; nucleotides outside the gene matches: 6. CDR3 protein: CASRDRKMGYTF. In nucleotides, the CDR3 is TGTGCCAGTAGGGACAGGAAGATGGGCTACACCTTC.

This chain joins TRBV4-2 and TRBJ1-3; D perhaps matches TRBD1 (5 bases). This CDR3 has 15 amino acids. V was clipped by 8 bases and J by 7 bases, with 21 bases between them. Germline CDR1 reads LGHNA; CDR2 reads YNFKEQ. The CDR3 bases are TGTGCCAGCTCCCCACTGGGGGGGAGAATGAACACCATATATTTT. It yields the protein CASSPLGGRMNTIYF.